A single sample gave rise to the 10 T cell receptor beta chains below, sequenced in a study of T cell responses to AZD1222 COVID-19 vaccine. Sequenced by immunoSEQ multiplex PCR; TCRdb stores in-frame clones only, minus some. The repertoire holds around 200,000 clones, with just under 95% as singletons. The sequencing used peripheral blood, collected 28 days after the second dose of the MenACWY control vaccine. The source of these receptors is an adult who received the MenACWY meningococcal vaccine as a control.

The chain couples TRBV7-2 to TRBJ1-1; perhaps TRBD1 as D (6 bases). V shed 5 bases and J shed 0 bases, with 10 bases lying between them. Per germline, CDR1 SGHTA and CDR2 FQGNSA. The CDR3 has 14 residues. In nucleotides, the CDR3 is TGTGCCAGCAGCGTAGGACAGCTGAACACTGAAGCTTTCTTT. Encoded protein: CASSVGQLNTEAFF.

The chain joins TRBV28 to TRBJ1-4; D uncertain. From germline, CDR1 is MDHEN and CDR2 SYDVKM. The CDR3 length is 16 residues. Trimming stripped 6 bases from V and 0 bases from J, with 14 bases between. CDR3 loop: CASSHGLGATNEKLFF. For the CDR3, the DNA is TGTGCCAGCAGCCACGGGTTGGGTGCAACTAATGAAAAACTGTTTTTT.

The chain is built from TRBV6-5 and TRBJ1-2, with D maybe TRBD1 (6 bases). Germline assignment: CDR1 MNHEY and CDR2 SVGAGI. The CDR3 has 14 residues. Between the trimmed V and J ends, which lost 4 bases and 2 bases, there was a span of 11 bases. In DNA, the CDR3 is TGTGCCAGCAGTTCCCCCGACAGGAACTATGGCTACACCTTC. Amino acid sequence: CASSSPDRNYGYTF.

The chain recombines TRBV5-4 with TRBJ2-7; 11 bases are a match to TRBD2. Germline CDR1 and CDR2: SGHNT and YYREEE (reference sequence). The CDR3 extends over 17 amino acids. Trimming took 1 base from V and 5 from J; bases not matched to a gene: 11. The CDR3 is CASSLRIAGGRSHEQYF. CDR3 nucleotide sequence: TGTGCCAGCAGCTTGCGGATAGCGGGGGGGCGTTCGCACGAGCAGTACTTC.

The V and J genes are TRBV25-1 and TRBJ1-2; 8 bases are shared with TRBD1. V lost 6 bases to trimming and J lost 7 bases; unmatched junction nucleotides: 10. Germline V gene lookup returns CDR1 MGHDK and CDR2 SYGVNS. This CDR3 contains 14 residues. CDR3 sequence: CASRDTGGRPGYTF. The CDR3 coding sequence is TGTGCCAGCAGAGATACAGGGGGTAGGCCTGGCTACACCTTC.

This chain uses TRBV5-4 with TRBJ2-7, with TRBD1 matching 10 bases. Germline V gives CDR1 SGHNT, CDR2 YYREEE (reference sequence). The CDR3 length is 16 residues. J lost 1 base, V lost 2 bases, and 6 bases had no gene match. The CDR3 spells CASSLPRQGASYEQYF. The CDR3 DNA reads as TGTGCCAGCAGCTTACCCCGACAGGGGGCATCCTACGAGCAGTACTTC.

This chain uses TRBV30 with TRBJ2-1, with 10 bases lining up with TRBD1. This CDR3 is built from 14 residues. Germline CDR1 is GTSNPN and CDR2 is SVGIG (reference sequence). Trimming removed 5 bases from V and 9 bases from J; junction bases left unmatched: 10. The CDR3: CAWHSGTGVTEQFF. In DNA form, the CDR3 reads TGTGCCTGGCACTCCGGGACAGGGGTGACTGAGCAGTTCTTC.

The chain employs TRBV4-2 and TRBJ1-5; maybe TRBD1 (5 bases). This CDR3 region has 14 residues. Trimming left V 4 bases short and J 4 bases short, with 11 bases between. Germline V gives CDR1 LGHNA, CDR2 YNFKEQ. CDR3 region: CASSPTEGNQPQHF. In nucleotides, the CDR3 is TGTGCCAGCAGCCCCACCGAGGGGAATCAGCCCCAGCATTTT.

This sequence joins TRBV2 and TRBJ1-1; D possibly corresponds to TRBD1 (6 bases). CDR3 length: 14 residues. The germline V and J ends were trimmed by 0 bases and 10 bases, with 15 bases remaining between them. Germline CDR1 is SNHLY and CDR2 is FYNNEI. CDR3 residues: CASSEAGSWGLAFF. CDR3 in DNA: TGTGCCAGCAGTGAAGCAGGGTCGTGGGGGCTAGCTTTCTTT. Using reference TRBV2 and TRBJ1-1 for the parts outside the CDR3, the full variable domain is EPEVTQTPSHQVTQMGQEVILRCVPISNHLYFYWYRQILGQKVEFLVSFYNNEISEKSEIFDDQFSVERPDGSNFTLKIRSTKLEDSAMYFCASSEAGSWGLAFFGQGTRLTVV.

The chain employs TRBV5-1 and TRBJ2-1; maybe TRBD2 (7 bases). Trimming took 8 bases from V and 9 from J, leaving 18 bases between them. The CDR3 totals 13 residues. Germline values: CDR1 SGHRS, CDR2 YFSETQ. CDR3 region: CASTIGGAGEQFF. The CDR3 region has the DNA TGCGCCAGTACGATAGGGGGGGCTGGTGAGCAGTTCTTC.